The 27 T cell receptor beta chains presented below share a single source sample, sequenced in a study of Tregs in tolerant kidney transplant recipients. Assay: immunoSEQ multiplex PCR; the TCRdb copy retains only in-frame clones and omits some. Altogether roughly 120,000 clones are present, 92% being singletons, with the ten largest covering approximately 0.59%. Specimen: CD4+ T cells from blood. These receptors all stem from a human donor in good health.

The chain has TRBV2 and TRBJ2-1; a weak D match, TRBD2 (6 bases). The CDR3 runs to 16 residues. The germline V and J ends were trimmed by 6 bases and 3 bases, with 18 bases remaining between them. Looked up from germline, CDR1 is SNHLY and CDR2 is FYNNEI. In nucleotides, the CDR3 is TGTGCCAGCAGCGGGACTGCAACTATATACTACAATGAGCAGTTCTTC. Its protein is CASSGTATIYYNEQFF.

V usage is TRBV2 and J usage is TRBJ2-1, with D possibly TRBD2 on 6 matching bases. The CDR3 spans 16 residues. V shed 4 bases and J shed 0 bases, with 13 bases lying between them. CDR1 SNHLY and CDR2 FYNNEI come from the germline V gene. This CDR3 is CASSVEGGDSYNEQFF. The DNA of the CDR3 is TGTGCCAGCAGTGTTGAGGGCGGGGACTCCTACAATGAGCAGTTCTTC.

Here the CDR3 DNA reads TGCGCCAGCAGCTTCGGGACAGGGGGCCTCGGGGAGCTGTTTTTT. It encodes CASSFGTGGLGELFF. The V gene is TRBV5-1, the J gene TRBJ2-2; 12 bases line up with TRBD1. The V and J ends lost 2 bases and 7 bases, in that order; junction bases with no gene match: 3. The CDR3 contains 15 residues. The V gene's germline CDR1 is SGHRS and CDR2 YFSETQ.

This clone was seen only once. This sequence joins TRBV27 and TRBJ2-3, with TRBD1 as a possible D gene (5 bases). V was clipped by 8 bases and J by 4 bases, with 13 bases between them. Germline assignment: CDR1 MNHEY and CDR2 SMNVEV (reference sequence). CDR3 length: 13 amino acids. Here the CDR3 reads CASARQGADTQYF. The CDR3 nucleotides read TGTGCCAGCGCCAGGCAAGGGGCAGATACGCAGTATTTT.

For the CDR3, the DNA is TGTGCCAGCAGCTCACGGGGGGGGGCTCGGGAGACCCAGTACTTC. It is translated as CASSSRGGARETQYF. The chain couples TRBV7-8 to TRBJ2-5; 8 nucleotides match TRBD2. With 4 bases clipped from V and 5 bases from J, the junction kept 9 bases outside the gene matches. Germline V gives CDR1 SGHVS, CDR2 FQNEAQ. The CDR3 runs 15 residues.

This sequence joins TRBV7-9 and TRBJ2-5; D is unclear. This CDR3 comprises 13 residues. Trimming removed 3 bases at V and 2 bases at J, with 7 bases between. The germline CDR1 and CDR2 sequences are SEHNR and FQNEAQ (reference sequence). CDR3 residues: CASSFWSQETQYF. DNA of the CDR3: TGTGCCAGCAGCTTCTGGAGTCAAGAGACCCAGTACTTC. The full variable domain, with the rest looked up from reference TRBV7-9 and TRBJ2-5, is DTGVSQNPRHKITKRGQNVTFRCDPISEHNRLYWYRQTLGQGPEFLTYFQNEAQLEKSRLLSDRFSAERPKGSFSTLEIQRTEQGDSAMYLCASSFWSQETQYFGPGTRLLVL.

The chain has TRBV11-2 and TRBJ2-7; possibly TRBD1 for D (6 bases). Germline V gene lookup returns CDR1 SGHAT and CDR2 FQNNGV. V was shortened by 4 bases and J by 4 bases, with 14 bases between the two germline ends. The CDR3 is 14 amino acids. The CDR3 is CASSSGTTWYEQYF. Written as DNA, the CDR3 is TGTGCCAGCAGCTCCGGGACAACGTGGTACGAGCAGTACTTC.

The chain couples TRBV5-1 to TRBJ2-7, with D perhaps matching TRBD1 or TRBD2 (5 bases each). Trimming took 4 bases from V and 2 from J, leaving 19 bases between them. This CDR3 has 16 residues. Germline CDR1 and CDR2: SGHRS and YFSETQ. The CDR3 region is CASSPLNGRDPYEQYF. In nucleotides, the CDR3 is TGCGCCAGCAGCCCGCTAAATGGCAGGGACCCCTACGAGCAGTACTTC.

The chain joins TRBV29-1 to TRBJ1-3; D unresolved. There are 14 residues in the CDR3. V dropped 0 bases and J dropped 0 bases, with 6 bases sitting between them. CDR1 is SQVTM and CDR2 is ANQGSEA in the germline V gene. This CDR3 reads CSVEDWPSGNTIYF. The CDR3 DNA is TGCAGCGTTGAAGATTGGCCCTCTGGAAACACCATATATTTT.

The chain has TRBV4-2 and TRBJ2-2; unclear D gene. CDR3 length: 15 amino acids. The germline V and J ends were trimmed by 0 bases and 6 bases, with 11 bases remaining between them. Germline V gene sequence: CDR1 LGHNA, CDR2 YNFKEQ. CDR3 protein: CASSQDGYGAGELFF. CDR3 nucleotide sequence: TGTGCCAGCAGCCAAGATGGGTACGGCGCCGGGGAGCTGTTTTTT.

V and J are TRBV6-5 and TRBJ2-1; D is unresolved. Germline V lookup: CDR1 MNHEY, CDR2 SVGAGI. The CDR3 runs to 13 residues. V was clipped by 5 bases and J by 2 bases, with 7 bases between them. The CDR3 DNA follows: TGTGCCAGCAGTCGACCTCCCTACAATGAGCAGTTCTTC. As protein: CASSRPPYNEQFF.

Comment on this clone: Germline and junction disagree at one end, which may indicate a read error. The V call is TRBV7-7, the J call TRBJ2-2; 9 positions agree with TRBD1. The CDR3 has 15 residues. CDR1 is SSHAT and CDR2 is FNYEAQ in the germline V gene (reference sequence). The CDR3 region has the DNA TGTGCTAGCAGCTTAGGGACAGGGAGAACCGGGGAGCTGTTTTTT. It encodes CASSLGTGRTGELFF.

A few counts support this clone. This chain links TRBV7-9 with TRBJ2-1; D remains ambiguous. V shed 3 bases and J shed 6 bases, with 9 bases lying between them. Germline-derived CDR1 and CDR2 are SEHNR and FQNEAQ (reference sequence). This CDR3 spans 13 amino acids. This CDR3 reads CASSFSVGNEQFF. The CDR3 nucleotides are TGTGCCAGCAGCTTTTCAGTTGGCAATGAGCAGTTCTTC.

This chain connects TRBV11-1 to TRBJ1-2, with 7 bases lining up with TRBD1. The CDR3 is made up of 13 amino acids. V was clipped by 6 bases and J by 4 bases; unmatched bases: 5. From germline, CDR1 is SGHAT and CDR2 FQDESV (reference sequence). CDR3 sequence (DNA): TGTGCCAGCAGTCGGAGGGGGCTCTATGGCTACACCTTC. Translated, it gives CASSRRGLYGYTF.

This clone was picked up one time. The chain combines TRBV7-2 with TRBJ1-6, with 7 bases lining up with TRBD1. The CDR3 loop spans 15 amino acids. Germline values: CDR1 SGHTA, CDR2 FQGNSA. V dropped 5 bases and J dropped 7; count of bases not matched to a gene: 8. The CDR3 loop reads CASSGLGGANSPLHF. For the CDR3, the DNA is TGTGCCAGCAGCGGTTTAGGGGGCGCGAATTCACCCCTCCACTTT.

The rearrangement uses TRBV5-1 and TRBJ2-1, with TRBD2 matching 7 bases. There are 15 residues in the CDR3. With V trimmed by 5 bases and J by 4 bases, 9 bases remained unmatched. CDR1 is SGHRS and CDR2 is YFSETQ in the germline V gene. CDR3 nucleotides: TGCGCCAGCAGGTTGCTAGCGGACCTATACAATGAGCAGTTCTTC. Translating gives CASRLLADLYNEQFF.

This CDR3 reads CASSPGGTGTGNTIYF. The CDR3 coding sequence is TGCGCCAGCAGCCCAGGGGGGACAGGGACCGGAAACACCATATATTTT. The rearrangement joins TRBV5-1 to TRBJ1-3; TRBD1 matches at 9 bases. After removal of 4 bases from V and 4 bases from J, the junction contained 9 bases not matched to a gene. CDR3 length: 16 amino acids. Germline CDR1 and CDR2: SGHRS and YFSETQ.

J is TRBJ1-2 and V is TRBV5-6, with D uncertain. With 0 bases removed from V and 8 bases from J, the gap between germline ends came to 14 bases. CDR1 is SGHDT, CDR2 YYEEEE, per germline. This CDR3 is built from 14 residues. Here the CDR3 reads CASSLAGPGRGYTF. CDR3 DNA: TGTGCCAGCAGCTTGGCCGGGCCCGGGAGAGGCTACACCTTC.

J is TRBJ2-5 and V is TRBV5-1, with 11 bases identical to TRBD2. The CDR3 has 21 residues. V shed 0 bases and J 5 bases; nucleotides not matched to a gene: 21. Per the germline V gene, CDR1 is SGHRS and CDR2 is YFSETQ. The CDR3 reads CASSLDSRLAGGRVGSETQYF. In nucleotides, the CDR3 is TGCGCCAGCAGCTTGGACTCCCGTTTAGCGGGAGGGAGAGTAGGTTCGGAGACCCAGTACTTC. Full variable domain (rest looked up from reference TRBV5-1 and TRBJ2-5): KAGVTQTPRYLIKTRGQQVTLSCSPISGHRSVSWYQQTPGQGLQFLFEYFSETQRNKGNFPGRFSGRQFSNSRSEMNVSTLELGDSALYLCASSLDSRLAGGRVGSETQYFGPGTRLLVL.

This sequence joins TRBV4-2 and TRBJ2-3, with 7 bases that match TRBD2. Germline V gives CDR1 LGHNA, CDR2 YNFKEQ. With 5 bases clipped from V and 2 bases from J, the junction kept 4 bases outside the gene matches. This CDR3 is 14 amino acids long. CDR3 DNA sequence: TGTGCCAGCAGCGTCCGGGGGGACACAGATACGCAGTATTTT. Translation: CASSVRGDTDTQYF.

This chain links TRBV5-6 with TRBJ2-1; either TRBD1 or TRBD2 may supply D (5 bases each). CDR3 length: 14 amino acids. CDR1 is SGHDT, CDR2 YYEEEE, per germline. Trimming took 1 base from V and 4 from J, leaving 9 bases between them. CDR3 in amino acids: CASSLRGQYNEQFF. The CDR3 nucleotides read TGTGCCAGCAGCTTGCGGGGCCAATACAATGAGCAGTTCTTC.

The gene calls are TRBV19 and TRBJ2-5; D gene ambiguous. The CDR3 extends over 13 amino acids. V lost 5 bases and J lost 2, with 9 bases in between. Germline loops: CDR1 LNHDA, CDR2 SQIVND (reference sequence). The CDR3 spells CASSATRQETQYF. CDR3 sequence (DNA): TGTGCCAGTAGTGCGACACGACAAGAGACCCAGTACTTC.

As DNA, the CDR3 is TGTGCCACCAGCATAGGCGTTGGGAGAGAGGATAATCAGCCCCAGCATTTT. Its protein product is CATSIGVGREDNQPQHF. This sequence joins TRBV15 and TRBJ1-5; no firm D call. CDR3 length: 17 amino acids. Trimming left V 4 bases short and J 4 bases short, with 20 bases between. The germline CDR1 and CDR2 sequences are LNHNV and YYDKDF (reference sequence).

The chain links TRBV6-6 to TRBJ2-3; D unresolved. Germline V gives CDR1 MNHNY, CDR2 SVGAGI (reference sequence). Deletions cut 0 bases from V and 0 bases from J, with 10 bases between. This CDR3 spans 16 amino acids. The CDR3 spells CASSYSIGFSTDTQYF. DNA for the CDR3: TGTGCCAGCAGTTACTCGATAGGGTTCAGCACAGATACGCAGTATTTT.

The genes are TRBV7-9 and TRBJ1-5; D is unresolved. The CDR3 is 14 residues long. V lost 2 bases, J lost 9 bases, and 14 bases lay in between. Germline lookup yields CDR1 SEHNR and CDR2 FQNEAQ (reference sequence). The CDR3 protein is CASSLKGREGPQHF. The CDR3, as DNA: TGTGCCAGCAGCTTAAAAGGGAGGGAAGGGCCCCAGCATTTT.

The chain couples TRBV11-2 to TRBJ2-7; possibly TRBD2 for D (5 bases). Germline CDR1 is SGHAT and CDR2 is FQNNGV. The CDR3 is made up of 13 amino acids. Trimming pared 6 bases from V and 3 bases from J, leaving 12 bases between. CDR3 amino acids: CASSFTRDYEQYF. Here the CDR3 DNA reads TGTGCCAGCAGTTTCACTAGAGACTACGAGCAGTACTTC.

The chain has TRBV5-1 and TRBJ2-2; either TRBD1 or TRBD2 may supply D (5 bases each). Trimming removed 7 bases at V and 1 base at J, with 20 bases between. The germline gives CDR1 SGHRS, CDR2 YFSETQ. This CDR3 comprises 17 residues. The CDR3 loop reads CASGLGVWMKNTGELFF. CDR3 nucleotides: TGCGCCAGCGGACTGGGGGTTTGGATGAAGAACACCGGGGAGCTGTTTTTT.